This T cell receptor (beta chain) was sequenced in a study of lymphopenia after photon versus proton radiotherapy. Study conclusions and caveats: Oligoclonal CD8+ Temra expansion after nadir drove photon patients' diversity drop.

V was trimmed by 2 bases and J by 1 base, leaving 7 bases between them. The CDR3 totals 14 residues. Germline loops: CDR1 ENHRY, CDR2 SYGVKD. With regard to this clone: No antigen is known for it.

The protocol was immunoSEQ multiplex PCR, while the TCRdb copy is restricted to in-frame clones and leaves out a portion. In the table there are about 22,000 clones, about nine tenths of which are singletons. The sequencing here drew on peripheral blood, taken from a patient treated with proton-based radiotherapy. The gene calls are TRBV10-3 and TRBJ2-3; D unclear. This TCR was sampled from a woman in her 70s with pancreatic cancer. Some clones in this sample may be carry-over from other donors' samples. DNA of the CDR3: TGTGCCATCAGTGAGGGTGATGGCACAGATACGCAGTATTTT. It encodes CAISEGDGTDTQYF.